This entry is about one T cell receptor beta chain. The data originate from a study of blood T cell repertoires in COVID-19. Looking at the study overall: The samples span acute and convalescent COVID-19 from the United States, Italy and Spain. PBMCs, B-cell-depleted T cells, or T cells were the source of the cDNA or gDNA that made up the material.

How the authors handled the data: Amplified reference gene primers provided the basis for estimating nucleated cell counts. Here immunoSEQ multiplex PCR was the method, and the copy in TCRdb shows in-frame clones only, minus some. The V and J calls and clone size were taken over from that table, and D and trimming were inferred from the DNA. Counted here are 89,000 or so clones, more than 90% occurring once; the ten biggest clones make up less than 5%. CDR3 length equals 15 residues. CDR1 is MNHEY, CDR2 SVGAGI, per germline. The trim removed 5 bases at V and 10 bases at J, leaving 11 bases unmatched.

The material sequenced was peripheral blood. V usage is TRBV6-5 and J usage is TRBJ1-6; TRBD1 matches at 7 bases. The source of this sequence is a human donor with active COVID-19. The donor label of this sample is uncertain. Here the CDR3 reads CASSLDRRHGSPLHF. The CDR3 DNA reads TGTGCCAGCAGTCTGGACAGGCGGCATGGCTCACCCCTCCACTTT.